A selection of T cell receptor beta chains follows, all from one sample in a study of cytotoxic CD8 clonotypes in ibrutinib-treated CLL. Repertoires were generated with immunoSEQ multiplex PCR, while TCRdb's copy carries only in-frame clones and drops some. Of about 120,000 clones listed, 80% to 90% are singletons. This material consisted of PBMCs, taken after 24 months of ibrutinib treatment. These receptors all stem from a human donor with chronic lymphocytic leukemia. Each CDR3 is given with its conserved first and last residue. D genes are given only for firm matches. Clone size is stated in some rows and not others, as once, few, many or a class when expanded.

clone_size | j_call | d_call | v_call | cdr3_aa | cdr3_nt
NA | TRBJ2-3 | NA | TRBV28 | CASSNVQSGSRMQYF | TGTGCCAGCAGTAATGTCCAATCTGGGTCCCGGATGCAGTATTTT
NA | TRBJ2-7 | TRBD1 | TRBV7-2 | CASSNRQGAYEQYF | TGTGCCAGCAGCAATCGACAGGGGGCTTACGAGCAGTACTTC
NA | TRBJ2-1 | NA | TRBV18 | CASSNLIRQNSYNEQFF | TGTGCCAGCTCCAATCTAATCCGACAAAACTCCTACAATGAGCAGTTCTTC
NA | TRBJ2-7 | NA | TRBV29-1 | CSVVGEFLYEQYF | TGCAGCGTTGTCGGGGAGTTCCTCTACGAGCAGTACTTC
NA | TRBJ1-1 | TRBD1 | TRBV7-3 | CASSLNSDRATEAFF | TGTGCCAGCAGCTTAAACTCAGACAGGGCCACTGAAGCTTTCTTT
once | TRBJ2-1 | TRBD1 | TRBV27 | CASSQPGQVYNEQFF | TGTGCCAGCAGTCAGCCGGGACAGGTCTACAATGAGCAGTTCTTC
NA | TRBJ1-2 | TRBD1 | TRBV7-9 | CASSPDRGHGYTF | TGTGCCAGCAGTCCAGACAGGGGACATGGCTACACCTTC
NA | TRBJ2-7 | TRBD1 | TRBV27 | CAIRDRSSYEQYF | TGTGCCATCAGGGACAGGAGCTCCTACGAGCAGTACTTC
NA | TRBJ2-3 | TRBD2 | TRBV29-1 | CSVEVYLAGGTDTQYF | TGCAGCGTTGAAGTTTACCTAGCGGGGGGCACAGATACGCAGTATTTT
NA | TRBJ2-5 | NA | TRBV7-9 | CASSLLNGSRLRETQYF | TGTGCCAGCAGCTTACTAAACGGGTCCCGGTTGAGGGAGACCCAGTACTTC
NA | TRBJ1-1 | NA | TRBV28 | CASSGVITEAFF | TGTGCCAGCAGCGGGGTGATCACTGAAGCTTTCTTT
NA | TRBJ2-5 | NA | TRBV7-2 | CASSPRLVETQYF | TGTGCCAGCAGCCCCCGACTAGTTGAGACCCAGTACTTC
NA | TRBJ2-1 | TRBD1 | TRBV28 | CASSRMTGLLRGYNEQFF | TGTGCCAGCAGCCGAATGACAGGGCTCCTAAGGGGCTACAATGAGCAGTTCTTC
NA | TRBJ2-3 | NA | TRBV28 | CASSGRSGTDTQYF | TGTGCCAGCAGTGGGAGGTCGGGGACAGATACGCAGTATTTT
NA | TRBJ2-3 | TRBD2 | TRBV7-9 | CASSLAPRGEASTDTQYF | TGTGCCAGCAGCTTAGCCCCTCGGGGGGAGGCCTCCACAGATACGCAGTATTTT
NA | TRBJ2-1 | NA | TRBV15 | CATSRDRAGSSYNEQFF | TGTGCCACCAGCAGAGATCGGGCAGGGAGCTCCTACAATGAGCAGTTCTTC
NA | TRBJ1-1 | TRBD1 | TRBV6-1 | CASTMTGIVTEAFF | TGTGCCAGCACTATGACAGGGATCGTCACTGAAGCTTTCTTT
NA | TRBJ1-2 | NA | TRBV20-1 | CSAPAGDGYTF | TGCAGTGCTCCCGCGGGGGATGGCTACACCTTC
NA | TRBJ1-2 | NA | TRBV28 | CASSQPGEIYGYTF | TGTGCCAGCAGTCAACCGGGGGAGATATATGGCTACACCTTC
NA | TRBJ2-1 | NA | TRBV9 | CASSVVGQNNEQFF | TGTGCCAGCAGCGTAGTAGGACAGAACAATGAGCAGTTCTTC
NA | TRBJ1-4 | NA | TRBV7-9 | CASSPGVTNEKLFF | TGTGCCAGCAGTCCGGGGGTTACTAATGAAAAACTGTTTTTT
few | TRBJ1-6 | NA | TRBV18 | CASSREAGTSPLHF | TGTGCCAGCTCCCGAGAAGCAGGGACCTCACCCCTCCACTTT
NA | TRBJ2-7 | NA | TRBV11-3 | CASSLVGTNYEQYF | TGTGCCAGCAGCTTGGTTGGGACAAACTACGAGCAGTACTTC
once | TRBJ2-7 | NA | TRBV29-1 | CSVRQDLPYEQYF | TGCAGCGTTAGACAGGACCTCCCCTACGAGCAGTACTTC
NA | TRBJ2-3 | TRBD2 | TRBV4-1 | CASSPLRGRELTDTQYF | TGCGCCAGCAGCCCCCTAAGAGGGCGGGAGCTCACAGATACGCAGTATTTT
NA | TRBJ2-7 | NA | TRBV6-6 | CASSYSMQGSGEQYF | TGTGCCAGCAGTTACTCGATGCAGGGCTCAGGCGAGCAGTACTTC
NA | TRBJ1-5 | NA | TRBV29-1 | CSILPDGVNQPQHF | TGCAGCATTCTTCCGGACGGAGTAAATCAGCCCCAGCATTTT
NA | TRBJ1-2 | NA | TRBV18 | CASSPSRVNYGYTF | TGTGCCAGCTCACCATCCCGCGTAAACTATGGCTACACCTTC
NA | TRBJ2-3 | NA | TRBV5-4 | CASSLFLTADTQYF | TGTGCCAGCAGCTTGTTTCTTACGGCAGATACGCAGTATTTT
NA | TRBJ2-7 | TRBD2 | TRBV29-1 | CSAGEGPPQYF | TGCAGCGCGGGGGAGGGGCCCCCTCAGTACTTC
NA | TRBJ1-2 | TRBD1 | TRBV28 | CASSSGTGGHNYGYTF | TGTGCCAGCAGCTCCGGGACAGGGGGCCACAACTATGGCTACACCTTC
NA | TRBJ1-6 | NA | TRBV14 | CASSRLPNSPLHF | TGTGCCAGCAGCCGATTACCTAATTCACCCCTCCACTTT
NA | TRBJ2-3 | NA | TRBV4-1 | CASSDPSSTDTQYF | TGCGCCAGCAGCGACCCCTCTAGCACAGATACGCAGTATTTT
once | TRBJ2-3 | NA | TRBV5-4 | CASSSRLVTDTQYF | TGTGCCAGCAGCTCGAGACTCGTCACAGATACGCAGTATTTT
NA | TRBJ1-3 | NA | TRBV13 | CASSFYQGLVSSGNTIYF | TGTGCCAGCAGCTTTTATCAGGGCCTCGTTTCTTCGGGAAACACCATATATTTT
NA | TRBJ1-2 | NA | TRBV7-3 | CASSVADGGYGYTF | TGTGCCAGCAGCGTCGCGGACGGAGGCTATGGCTACACCTTC
few | TRBJ1-1 | NA | TRBV19 | CASSTRGNTEAFF | TGTGCCAGTAGTACGCGGGGGAACACTGAAGCTTTCTTT
NA | TRBJ2-3 | NA | TRBV5-1 | CASSFVAASTDTQYF | TGCGCCAGCAGCTTTGTAGCGGCTAGCACAGATACGCAGTATTTT